These 19 T cell receptor beta chains originate from one sample sequenced in a study of T cells in Graves' hyperthyroidism and ophthalmopathy. The investigators amplified TCR beta CDR3 regions from RNA transcripts. Carried out on the TCR CDR3, a first-round RT-PCR used the HTBI primer set. TCRdb reprocessed the multiplex PCR reads via MiXCR and lists one record per CDR3 protein. The repertoire includes 350,000 to 450,000 distinct CDR3 sequences, 15% to 20% of them detected once, and around a third sits in the top ten. Source material: blood. All receptors come from a woman aged 25 to 45 with Graves' hyperthyroidism that later progressed to Graves' ophthalmopathy.

This clonotype was observed many times. V gene TRBV15 combines with J gene TRBJ1-1; TRBD1 might be the D (5 bases). The V gene's germline CDR1 is LNHNV and CDR2 YYDKDF (reference sequence). CDR3 length: 19 residues. V lost 1 base and J 3 bases, leaving 24 bases between the germline ends. The DNA of the CDR3 is TGTGCCACCAGCAGAGCAGATTTCCGGGGACCCCGGAGGTACACTGAAGCTTTCTTT. Protein sequence: CATSRADFRGPRRYTEAFF.

This clonotype has ten or more counts. The rearrangement uses TRBV28 and TRBJ2-1; tentative D call: TRBD2 (7 bases). The CDR3 contains 12 residues. The ends were cut back, 3 bases at V and 8 bases at J, with 8 bases in the middle. Germline CDR1 MDHEN, CDR2 SYDVKM. The CDR3, as DNA: TGTGCCAGCAGTTTGCGGGGGCATGAGCAGTTCTTC. Protein product: CASSLRGHEQFF.

This clonotype has ten or more counts. This chain links TRBV6-5 with TRBJ1-2, with TRBD1 matching over 8 bases. The CDR3 contains 14 residues. The germline gives CDR1 MNHEY, CDR2 SVGAGI. Trimming at V came to 0 bases and at J to 6 bases, leaving 3 bases not matched to a gene. The CDR3 loop reads CASSYSVTGDGYTF. CDR3 bases: TGTGCCAGCAGTTACTCTGTGACAGGGGATGGCTACACCTTC.

In this sample, this clonotype turned up once. The conserved closing phenylalanine or tryptophan is absent in this CDR3, likely reflecting a read error. This chain links TRBV20-1 with TRBJ2-7, with TRBD2 as a possible D gene (5 bases). Germline values: CDR1 DFQATT, CDR2 SNEGSKA (reference sequence). Deletions cut 0 bases from V and 4 bases from J, with 7 bases between. The CDR3 runs 12 residues. The CDR3 DNA reads as TGCAGTGCTAGAGATAGGAGGTACGAGCAGTACCTC. Translating it yields CSARDRRYEQYL.

The chain has TRBV20-1 and TRBJ2-5; D is unresolved. Germline CDR1 reads DFQATT; CDR2 reads SNEGSKA (reference sequence). This CDR3 is built from 11 residues. Trimming left V 3 bases short and J 4 bases short, with 6 bases between. The DNA for the CDR3 is TGCAGTGCTAGGAACTTAGAGACCCAGTACTTC. It is translated as CSARNLETQYF.

At least ten counts were recorded for this clonotype. The chain recombines TRBV27 with TRBJ2-7; TRBD1 agrees at 7 bases. Germline V gene sequence: CDR1 MNHEY, CDR2 SMNVEV (reference sequence). CDR3 length: 15 amino acids. V dropped 6 bases and J dropped 3; count of bases not matched to a gene: 11. The chain's CDR3 is CASREQGIFHYEQYF. As DNA, the CDR3 is TGTGCCAGCAGAGAACAGGGGATTTTCCACTACGAGCAGTACTTC.

This clonotype was picked up many times. The chain has TRBV19 and TRBJ1-5; no firm D call. V lost 3 bases, J lost 2 bases, and 11 bases lay in between. This CDR3 region has 15 residues. Germline CDR1 LNHDA, CDR2 SQIVND (reference sequence). CDR3 DNA: TGTGCCAGTAGTATGGGTCCCGGCCGCAATCAGCCCCAGCATTTT. Amino acid sequence: CASSMGPGRNQPQHF.

This sequence joins TRBV7-9 and TRBJ2-2, with 11 nucleotides matching TRBD2. The CDR3 consists of 14 residues. CDR1 and CDR2 from the germline V gene are SEHNR and FQNEAQ (reference sequence). The J segment lost 6 bases and the V segment lost 5 bases, leaving 2 bases of the junction unmatched. The CDR3 coding sequence is TGTGCCAGCAGCCGACTAGCGGGGTCCGGGGAGCTGTTTTTT. The encoded protein is CASSRLAGSGELFF.

This clonotype was seen more than once but under ten times. This sequence joins TRBV6-1 and TRBJ2-1; 7 nucleotides line up with TRBD1. Per the germline V gene, CDR1 is MNHNS and CDR2 is SASEGT. The CDR3 extends over 12 amino acids. V was pared by 11 bases and J by 8 bases, with 9 bases of the junction left unmatched. CDR3 amino acids: CAAGTEGYEQFF. CDR3 DNA sequence: TGTGCCGCCGGGACAGAGGGCTATGAGCAGTTCTTC.

This clonotype was detected ten times or more. Here the CDR3 reads CSVSPGSTEAFF. The CDR3 coding sequence is TGCAGCGTCTCGCCAGGGAGCACTGAAGCTTTCTTT. V and J are TRBV29-1 and TRBJ1-1; D possibly corresponds to TRBD1 (5 bases). This CDR3 is 12 amino acids long. V was pared by 6 bases and J by 4 bases, with 12 bases between. From germline, CDR1 is SQVTM and CDR2 ANQGSEA.

This clonotype was detected many times. V gene TRBV18 combines with J gene TRBJ1-1; D is unclear. CDR1 is KGHSH and CDR2 is LQKENI in the germline V gene. This CDR3 is built from 13 residues. V shed 6 bases and J shed 4 bases, with 12 bases lying between them. For the CDR3, the DNA is TGTGCCAGCTCCCTCCCGGGAGGCACTGAAGCTTTCTTT. This sequence encodes CASSLPGGTEAFF. The whole variable domain, filled in from reference TRBV18 and TRBJ1-1, reads NAGVMQNPRHLVRRRGQEARLRCSPMKGHSHVYWYRQLPEEGLKFMVYLQKENIIDESGMPKERFSAEFPKEGPSILRIQQVVRGDSAAYFCASSLPGGTEAFFGQGTRLTVV.

The gene calls are TRBV4-1 and TRBJ1-6; D possibly corresponds to TRBD1 (5 bases). The CDR3 sequence is 14 residues long. From germline, CDR1 is MGHRA and CDR2 YSYEKL. The ends were cut back, 3 bases at V and 3 bases at J, with 6 bases in the middle. The CDR3 region has the DNA TGCGCCAGCAGCCACGGACACTATAATTCACCCCTCCACTTT. This codes for CASSHGHYNSPLHF.

This clonotype was seen only a few times. The chain is built from TRBV28 and TRBJ1-1; no reliable D call. CDR1 and CDR2 (germline): MDHEN, SYDVKM. The CDR3 spans 12 residues. Trimming removed 5 bases from V and 8 bases from J, with 12 bases in between. As DNA, the CDR3 is TGTGCCAGCAGTCCATGGGGTATGGAAGCTTTCTTT. Amino acid sequence: CASSPWGMEAFF. The variable domain in full, with the rest retrieved from reference TRBV28 and TRBJ1-1, is DVKVTQSSRYLVKRTGEKVFLECVQDMDHENMFWYRQDPGLGLRLIYFSYDVKMKEKGDIPEGYSVSREKKERFSLILESASTNQTSMYLCASSPWGMEAFFGQGTRLTVV.

This sequence joins TRBV6-5 and TRBJ1-3, with D tentatively TRBD1 (6 bases). The V gene's germline CDR1 is MNHEY and CDR2 SVGAGI. The length of the CDR3 is 14 residues. The V gene lost 2 bases and the J gene lost 4 bases, with 9 bases spanning the gap. This CDR3 reads CASSYGGHGNTIYF. CDR3 DNA: TGTGCCAGCAGTTACGGGGGGCACGGAAACACCATATATTTT.

This clonotype has a count of ten or more. The genes are TRBV4-2 and TRBJ1-1; D is ambiguous. Trimming stripped 0 bases from V and 6 bases from J, with 8 bases between. Germline V lookup: CDR1 LGHNA, CDR2 YNFKEQ. The CDR3 consists of 13 residues. This CDR3 is CASSQELTAEAFF. CDR3 sequence (DNA): TGTGCCAGCAGCCAAGAGCTTACCGCTGAAGCTTTCTTT.

The sample holds many counts of this clonotype. CDR3 in amino acids: CATSSLQGDQPQHF. In DNA, the CDR3 is TGTGCCACCAGCAGTTTACAGGGTGATCAGCCCCAGCATTTT. The rearrangement joins TRBV15 to TRBJ1-5, with a possible D match to TRBD1 (6 bases). This CDR3 has 14 amino acids. V was cut by 3 bases and J by 5 bases, with 11 bases left in between. CDR1 is LNHNV, CDR2 YYDKDF, per germline (reference sequence).

The V gene is TRBV5-1, the J gene TRBJ1-2; a weak D match, TRBD1 (6 bases). CDR3 length: 14 amino acids. Germline lookup yields CDR1 SGHRS and CDR2 YFSETQ. V lost 5 bases and J 5 bases, leaving 16 bases between the germline ends. The CDR3 nucleotides read TGCGCCAGCAGTCAGGCCCCAGGGGCTTATGGCTACACCTTC. Translated: CASSQAPGAYGYTF.

This clonotype was observed many times. This sequence joins TRBV28 and TRBJ1-1, with TRBD1 as a possible D gene (6 bases). This CDR3 is built from 14 residues. V was trimmed by 5 bases and J by 5 bases, leaving 15 bases between them. Germline lookup yields CDR1 MDHEN and CDR2 SYDVKM. The CDR3 spells CASSQNRERTEAFF. DNA for the CDR3: TGTGCCAGCAGTCAAAACAGGGAGAGGACTGAAGCTTTCTTT. Variable domain in full (rest from reference TRBV28 and TRBJ1-1): DVKVTQSSRYLVKRTGEKVFLECVQDMDHENMFWYRQDPGLGLRLIYFSYDVKMKEKGDIPEGYSVSREKKERFSLILESASTNQTSMYLCASSQNRERTEAFFGQGTRLTVV.

This clonotype was seen more than once but under ten times. The chain combines TRBV27 with TRBJ1-6; possible D gene TRBD1, 5 bases. CDR1 is MNHEY, CDR2 SMNVEV, per germline (reference sequence). There are 15 residues in the CDR3. Trimming left V 2 bases short and J 8 bases short, with 13 bases between. The CDR3 coding sequence is TGTGCCAGCAGTTTACTGGCAGGGAGGTATTCACCCCTCCACTTT. Its protein is CASSLLAGRYSPLHF.